There are a few counts of the clone carrying this T cell receptor (beta chain). The antigen is unknown. The data are from a study of T cell repertoires in ileal Crohn's disease. Study-wide context: MI samples are biopsies from the surgical specimen's proximal margin. Study-wide points: Sorted CD8 T cells held more high-frequency clones than CD4.

Sequenced by immunoSEQ multiplex PCR; TCRdb stores in-frame clones only, minus some. The sample carries roughly 3,200 clones, roughly 69% recorded once. The time point is: proximal margin of the surgical specimen (macroscopically non-inflamed). Trimming shortened V by 5 bases and J by 5 bases, and 16 bases separated the two germline ends. Germline CDR1 MNHEY, CDR2 SMNVEV (reference sequence). The CDR3 contains 14 residues. This clonotype was sampled from an adult with Crohn's disease. The V gene is TRBV27, the J gene TRBJ2-7; weak D call: TRBD2 (5 bases). Sequencing input: ileal tissue. CDR3 amino acids: CASSEAGVEDEQYV. In nucleotides, the CDR3 is TGTGCCAGCAGTGAAGCCGGGGTGGAGGACGAGCAGTACGTC.